The subject of this entry is one TCR beta chain. As yet, its antigen is unknown. The sample is drawn from a study of T cells expressing NK-cell markers. Study information: The study drew TCR beta repertoires from sorted CD3+CD56+NKG2C+, CD3+CD56+NKG2C- and CD3+CD56-NKG2C+ T cells. One of eight sequenced donors was HCMV-seronegative; the other seven were seropositive.

TCRdb reprocessed the 5' RACE reads; each CDR3 protein has one entry and no DNA is given. The repertoire table contains roughly 390,000 distinct CDR3 sequences. Study results and caveats: CD8+ T cells in roughly six donors included dominant NKG2C+ clonotypes at roughly 1.0-8%.

This CDR3 contains 15 residues. CDR1 is KGHDR, CDR2 SFDVKD, per germline. This clonotype was obtained from a woman aged 45-60 years in good health. The V call is TRBV24-1, the J call TRBJ2-1; the TCRdb call, TRBD2, lacks DNA for checking. Sequences were obtained from blood T cells: a sorted CD56 or NKG2C T cell subset, CD4+ or CD8+ T cells, or bulk PBMC T cells (not recorded which). The CDR3 is CATSGRDSGGYEQFF.